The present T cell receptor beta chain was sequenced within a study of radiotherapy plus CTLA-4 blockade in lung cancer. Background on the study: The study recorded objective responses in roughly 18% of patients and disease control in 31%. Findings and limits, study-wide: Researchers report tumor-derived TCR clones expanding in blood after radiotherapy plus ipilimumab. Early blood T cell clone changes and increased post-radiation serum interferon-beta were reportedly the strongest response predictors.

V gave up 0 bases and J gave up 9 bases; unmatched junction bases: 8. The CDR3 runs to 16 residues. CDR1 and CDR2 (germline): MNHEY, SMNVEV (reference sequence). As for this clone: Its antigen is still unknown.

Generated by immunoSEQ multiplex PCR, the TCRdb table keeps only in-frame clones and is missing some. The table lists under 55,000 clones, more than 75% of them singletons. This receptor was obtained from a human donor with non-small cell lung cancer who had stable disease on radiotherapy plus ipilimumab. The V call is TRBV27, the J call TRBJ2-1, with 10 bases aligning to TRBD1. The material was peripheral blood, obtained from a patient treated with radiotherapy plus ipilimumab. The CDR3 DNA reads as TGTGCCAGCAGTTTATCTCCGACAGGGGGCGGTTTTGAGCAGTTCTTC. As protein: CASSLSPTGGGFEQFF.